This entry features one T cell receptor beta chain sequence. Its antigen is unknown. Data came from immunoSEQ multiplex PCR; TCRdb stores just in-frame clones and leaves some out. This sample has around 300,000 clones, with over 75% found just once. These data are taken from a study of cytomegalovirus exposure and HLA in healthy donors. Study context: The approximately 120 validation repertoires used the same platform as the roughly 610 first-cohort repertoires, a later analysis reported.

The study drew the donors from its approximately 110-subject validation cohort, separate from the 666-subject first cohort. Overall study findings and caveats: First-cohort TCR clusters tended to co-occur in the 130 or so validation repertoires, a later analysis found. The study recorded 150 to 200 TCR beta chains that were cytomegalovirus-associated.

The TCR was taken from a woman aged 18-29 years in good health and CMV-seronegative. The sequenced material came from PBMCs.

Here the CDR3 DNA reads TGTGCCAGCAGCGTCTCCGGGACAGGGAACGAGCAGTACTTC. It specifies CASSVSGTGNEQYF. This chain connects TRBV9 to TRBJ2-7; 9 nucleotides align to TRBD1. CDR3 length: 14 residues. The germline V gene has CDR1 SGDLS and CDR2 YYNGEE. V gave up 2 bases and J gave up 5 bases; unmatched junction bases: 5.